This TCR beta chain was documented in a study of T cells in Graves' hyperthyroidism and ophthalmopathy. Study-level findings and limits: A model using 13 V-J features told ophthalmopathy apart from stable hyperthyroidism.

A note on this clonotype: Its antigen is currently unknown.

Graves' hyperthyroidism was deemed stable absent ophthalmopathy progression within 18 months. Hyperthyroidism was newly diagnosed in patients aged 18 to 65 (duration under 2 months). RNA transcripts were the template for amplifying TCR beta CDR3 regions. The HTBI primer set was used in a first-round RT-PCR of the TCR CDR3. TCRdb used MiXCR to reprocess the multiplex PCR reads, holding one entry per CDR3 protein. The sample gives over 450,000 distinct CDR3 sequences, roughly 14% of which show up once; 15% to 20% is in the top ten. The material sequenced was blood. This receptor was taken from a woman between 18 and 29 years old with Graves' hyperthyroidism.

CDR3 sequence: CSALVGVRTSGANVLTF. Written as DNA, the CDR3 is TGCAGTGCTTTGGTAGGCGTTCGGACCTCTGGGGCCAACGTCCTGACTTTC. The chain employs TRBV20-1 and TRBJ2-6; the D is unclear. The germline CDR1 and CDR2 sequences are DFQATT and SNEGSKA (reference sequence). The CDR3 length is 17 residues. The V end lost 5 bases, the J end lost 0 bases, and 17 bases lay between the germline ends.